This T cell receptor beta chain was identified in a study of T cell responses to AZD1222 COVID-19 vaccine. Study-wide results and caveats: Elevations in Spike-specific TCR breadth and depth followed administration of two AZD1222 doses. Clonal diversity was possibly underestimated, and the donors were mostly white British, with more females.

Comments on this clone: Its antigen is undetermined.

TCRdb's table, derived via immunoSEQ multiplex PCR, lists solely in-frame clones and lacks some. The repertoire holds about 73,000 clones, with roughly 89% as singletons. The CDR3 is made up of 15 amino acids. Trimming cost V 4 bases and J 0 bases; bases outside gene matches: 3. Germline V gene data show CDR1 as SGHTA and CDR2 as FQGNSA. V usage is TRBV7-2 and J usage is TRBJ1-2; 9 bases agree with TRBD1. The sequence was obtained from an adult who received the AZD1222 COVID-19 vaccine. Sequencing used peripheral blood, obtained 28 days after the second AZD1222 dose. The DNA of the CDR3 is TGTGCCAGCAGCTCGACAGGGGGTACTAACTATGGCTACACCTTC. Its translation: CASSSTGGTNYGYTF. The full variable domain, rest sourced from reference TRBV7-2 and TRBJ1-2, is GAGVSQSPSNKVTEKGKDVELRCDPISGHTALYWYRQSLGQGLEFLIYFQGNSAPDKSGLPSDRFSAERTGGSVSTLTIQRTQQEDSAVYLCASSSTGGTNYGYTFGSGTRLTVV.